The rows below give T cell receptor beta chains drawn from one sample of a study of cytomegalovirus exposure and HLA in healthy donors. The protocol was immunoSEQ multiplex PCR, while the TCRdb copy is restricted to in-frame clones and leaves out a portion. This table has about 210,000 clones, roughly 80% appearing once. Sequencing was carried out using PBMCs. Source of these receptors: a man aged 40-50 years in good health and CMV-seropositive. Each CDR3 is given without its conserved first and last residue. The D gene is left open where the match is weak.

>TRBJ2-2|TRBV7-3|.
ASSSSNTGELF
>TRBJ2-2|TRBV18|TRBD2
ASSPPGLAVSGELF
>TRBJ2-2|TRBV5-1|.
ASQTQRTNTGELF
>TRBJ2-7|TRBV4-1|TRBD2
ASSQLGLAYEQY
>TRBJ2-5|TRBV6-6|TRBD2
ASSYGTSGSGETQY
>TRBJ2-3|TRBV18|TRBD2
ASTGLAGDTQY
>TRBJ2-4|TRBV19|.
ATHGSANIQY
>TRBJ1-5|TRBV19|.
ASSSAQGNQPQH
>TRBJ2-7|TRBV7-9|.
ASSLGQDYEQY
>TRBJ1-5|TRBV6-5|.
ASSRNRDDQPQH
>TRBJ1-5|TRBV29-1|.
SVELEGGGNQPQH
>TRBJ2-7|TRBV10-2|TRBD2
ASWPGSSGRKYEQY
>TRBJ2-1|TRBV5-6|TRBD2
ASSLASSGSVGEQF
>TRBJ2-7|TRBV15|.
ATSRDGAGGYEQY
>TRBJ2-5|TRBV18|TRBD1
ASSPQGAGETQY
>TRBJ2-2|TRBV11-2|.
ASSLATTGELF
>TRBJ2-3|TRBV10-1|.
ASSDDRPTDTQY
>TRBJ1-3|TRBV27|.
ASSLRGSSGNTIY
>TRBJ2-3|TRBV5-1|TRBD1
ASSALGQGSTDTQY
>TRBJ1-2|TRBV19|TRBD1
ASSLTGNYGYT
>TRBJ1-5|TRBV7-8|.
ASSLISGARGNQPQH
>TRBJ1-2|TRBV6-5|TRBD1
ASSYSTQGARGYT
>TRBJ2-2|TRBV18|.
ASSQFGSSNTGELF
>TRBJ2-1|TRBV6-5|TRBD1
ASRPGQARGQF
>TRBJ2-5|TRBV5-1|TRBD2
ASSRLAQETQY
>TRBJ1-3|TRBV30|.
AVRRDGNTIY
>.|TRBV27|.
ASSLSGDPLYEQY
>TRBJ2-3|TRBV29-1|TRBD1
SVENGQGGRDTQY
>TRBJ2-3|TRBV10-1|.
ASSVGGSTDTQY
>TRBJ1-3|TRBV11-3|.
ASSSTGGLRNTIY
>TRBJ2-7|TRBV2|TRBD2
ASNPGTRGYEQY
>TRBJ1-2|TRBV29-1|.
SVEGPPASGDYGYT
>TRBJ1-2|TRBV11-2|TRBD1
ASSLVGTGNYGYT
>TRBJ2-1|TRBV7-3|TRBD2
ASSLGLATYNEQF
>TRBJ2-1|TRBV7-9|.
ASRYLAAPILGNEQF
>.|TRBV30|.
AWSREGFSYEQY
>TRBJ2-5|TRBV15|.
ATSRERETQY
>TRBJ2-7|TRBV19|.
ASSTNPSYEQY
>TRBJ1-2|TRBV19|TRBD1
ASRDGQGGLYGYT